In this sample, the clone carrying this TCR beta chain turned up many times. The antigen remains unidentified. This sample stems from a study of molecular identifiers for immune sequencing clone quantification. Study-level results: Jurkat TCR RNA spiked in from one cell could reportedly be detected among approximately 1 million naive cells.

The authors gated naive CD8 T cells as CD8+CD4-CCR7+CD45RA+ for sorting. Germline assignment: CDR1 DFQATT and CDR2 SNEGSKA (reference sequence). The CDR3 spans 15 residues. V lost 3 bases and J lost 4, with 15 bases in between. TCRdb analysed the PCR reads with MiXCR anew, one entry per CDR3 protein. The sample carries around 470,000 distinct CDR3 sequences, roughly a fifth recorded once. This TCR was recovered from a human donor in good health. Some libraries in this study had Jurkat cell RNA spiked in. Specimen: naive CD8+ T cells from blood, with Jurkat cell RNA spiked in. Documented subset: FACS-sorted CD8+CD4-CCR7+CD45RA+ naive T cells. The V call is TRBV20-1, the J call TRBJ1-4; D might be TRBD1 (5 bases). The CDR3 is CSASTGEGLNEKLFF. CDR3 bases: TGCAGTGCTAGTACCGGAGAGGGACTTAATGAAAAACTGTTTTTT.